The text below deals with one TCR beta chain. No antigen is known for it. No clone much larger than this one lies a single base away; base qualities are absent. Via the germline V gene, CDR1 is MGHRA and CDR2 YSYEKL. Trimming leaves V shorter by 3 bases and J shorter by 0 bases, with the junction holding 1 base beyond the gene matches. The CDR3 numbers 15 residues from cysteine through phenylalanine. Only the CDR3 part of the read is kept: 45 bases, read in frame from the first base. TCRbeta CDR3 regions were amplified from genomic DNA using the immunoSEQ Assay, a bias-controlled multiplex PCR. The authors processed their data as follows. The number of nucleated cells in each sample was estimated from the amplification of reference gene primers within the assay. Sequence reads were collapsed and filtered to measure the absolute abundance of every unique TCRbeta CDR3 rearrangement. For each sample, productive Simpson clonality was calculated as the square root of Simpson's diversity index across productive rearrangements. In its TCRdb copy, this immuneACCESS table keeps in-frame sequences only and misses some clones. Where compared with another copy, unresolved V genes explain less than half of these, and the others have no known cause. The DNA was the basis for D and trimming; V, J and clone size are from that table. Present in this sample are about 92,000 clones, 91% of which were seen just once. Jointly, the top ten make up about 2% of the sample.

The source of the sample is a study of blood T cell repertoires in COVID-19 (TCRdb year 2020). General notes on the study: Collaborator samples came from the United States, Italy and Spain and covered acute and convalescent phases of COVID-19. The prospective study material was composed of cDNA or gDNA derived from T cells, B-cell-depleted T cells, or PBMCs. Deeply sampled blood TCRbeta repertoires from subjects exposed to, actively infected with, or recovered from COVID-19 were included in the dataset. The repertoires were made available in a free public database intended to serve as a resource for research on the immune response to SARS-CoV-2. The samples were drawn from the first 160 participants of the ongoing ImmuneRACE study and from 1,200 or so subjects provided by 6 global collaborators. A de-identified subject ID, COVID-19 status, age in years and sex were almost always included in the sample metadata. Where available, HLA class I and class II types were obtained from metadata supplied by the sample provider rather than from assay-based typing.

Each collaborating institution followed its own protocols to collect whole blood in K2EDTA tubes. Collaborator samples were shipped for TCRbeta analysis as frozen whole blood, isolated PBMCs, or DNA extracted from either sample type. Broad study findings and their caveats: The amount of clinical and demographic metadata varied by source and participant and was provided uncurated.

The clonotype was recovered from a human donor with active COVID-19. The donor label of this sample is uncertain. The chain uses TRBV4-1 and TRBJ2-2; the central 7 bases match TRBD1. Sequenced input: peripheral blood. The DNA sequence is given as TGCGCCAGCAGCCATGGGACAGCGAACACCGGGGAGCTGTTTTTT. It translates as CASSHGTANTGELFF.